This T cell receptor beta chain was sequenced for a study of CD8+ T cells in alopecia areata. Study-level background: The tofacitinib course ran for 6 to 18 months and was followed by 6 months off drug.

CDR3 length equals 13 residues. Germline V gene data show CDR1 as SEHNR and CDR2 as FQNEAQ (reference sequence). The V end was cut by 5 bases, the J end by 6 bases, with 11 bases between. TCR sequencing used cDNA made by reverse transcription of extracted RNA. The method was immunoSEQ multiplex PCR; TCRdb's version includes in-frame clones alone and lacks a portion of them. The table has 150,000 to 200,000 clones, about 54% seen once. Study results and limitations: Expanded CD8+ clones among the top 100, and scalp clonality, were significantly decreased by tofacitinib. When scalp samples are sequenced, resident alphabeta T cells of normal skin are also captured.

As regards this clone: Antigen specificity is unknown.

Treatment indicated: oral pan-JAK inhibitor, 5-10 mg twice daily. Samples from alopecia areata patients were lesional scalp punch biopsies and peripheral blood. The J gene is TRBJ2-1, the V gene TRBV7-9; weak D call: TRBD2 (5 bases). Sequences were derived from CD4+ T cells sorted from blood, sampled between weeks 55 and 65, from a patient treated with tofacitinib. This clonotype was obtained from a human donor with alopecia areata. The DNA for the CDR3 is TGTGCCAGCAGCCCCGGACTGATCAATGAGCAGTTCTTC. It specifies CASSPGLINEQFF.